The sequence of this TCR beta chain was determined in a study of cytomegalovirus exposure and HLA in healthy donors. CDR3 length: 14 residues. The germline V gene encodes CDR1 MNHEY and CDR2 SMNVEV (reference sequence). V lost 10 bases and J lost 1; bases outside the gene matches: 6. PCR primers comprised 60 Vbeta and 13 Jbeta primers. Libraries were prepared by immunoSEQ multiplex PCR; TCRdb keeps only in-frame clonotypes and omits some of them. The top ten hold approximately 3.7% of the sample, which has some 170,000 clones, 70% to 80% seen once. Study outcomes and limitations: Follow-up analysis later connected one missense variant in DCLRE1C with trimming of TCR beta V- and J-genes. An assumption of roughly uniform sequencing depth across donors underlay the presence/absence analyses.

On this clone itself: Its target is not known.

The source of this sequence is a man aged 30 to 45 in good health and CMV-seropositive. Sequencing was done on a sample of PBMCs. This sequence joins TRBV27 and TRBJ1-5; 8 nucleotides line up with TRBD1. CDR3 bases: TGTGCCAACAGGACAGGGATGAGCAATCAGCCCCAGCATTTT. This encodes CANRTGMSNQPQHF.